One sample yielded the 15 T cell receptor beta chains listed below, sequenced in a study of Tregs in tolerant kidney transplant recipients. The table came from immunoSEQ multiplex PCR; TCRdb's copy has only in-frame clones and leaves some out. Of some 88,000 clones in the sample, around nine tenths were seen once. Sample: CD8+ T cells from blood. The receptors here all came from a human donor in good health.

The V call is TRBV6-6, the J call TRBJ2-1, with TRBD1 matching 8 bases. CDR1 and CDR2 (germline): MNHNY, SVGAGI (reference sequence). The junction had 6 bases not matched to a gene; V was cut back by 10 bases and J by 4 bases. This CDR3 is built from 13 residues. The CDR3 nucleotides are TGTGCCATTTCAGGGGGCTGGTACAATGAGCAGTTCTTC. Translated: CAISGGWYNEQFF.

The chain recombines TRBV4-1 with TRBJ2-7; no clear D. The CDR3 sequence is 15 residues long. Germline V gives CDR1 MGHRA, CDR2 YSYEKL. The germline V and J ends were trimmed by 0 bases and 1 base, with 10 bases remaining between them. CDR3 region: CASSQEARTSYEQYF. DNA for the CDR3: TGCGCCAGCAGCCAAGAGGCCAGGACGTCCTACGAGCAGTACTTC.

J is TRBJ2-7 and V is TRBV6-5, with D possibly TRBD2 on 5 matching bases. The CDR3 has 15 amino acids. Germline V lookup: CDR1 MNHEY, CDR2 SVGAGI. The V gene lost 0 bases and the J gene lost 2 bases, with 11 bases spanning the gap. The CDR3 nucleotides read TGTGCCAGCAGTTACTCAGCGGAGCCGGCCTACGAGCAGTACTTC. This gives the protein CASSYSAEPAYEQYF.

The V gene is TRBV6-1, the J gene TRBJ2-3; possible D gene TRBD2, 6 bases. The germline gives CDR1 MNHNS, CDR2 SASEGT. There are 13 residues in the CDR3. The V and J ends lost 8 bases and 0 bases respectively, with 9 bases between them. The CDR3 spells CASYGGSTDTQYF. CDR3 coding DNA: TGTGCCAGCTATGGGGGGAGCACAGATACGCAGTATTTT.

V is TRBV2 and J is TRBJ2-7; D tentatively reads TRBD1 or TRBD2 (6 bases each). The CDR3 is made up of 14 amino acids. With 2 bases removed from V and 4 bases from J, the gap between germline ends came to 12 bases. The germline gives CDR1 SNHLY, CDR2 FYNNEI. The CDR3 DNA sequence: TGTGCCAGCAGTGAATGGGGGGCCTCTTACGAGCAGTACTTC. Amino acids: CASSEWGASYEQYF. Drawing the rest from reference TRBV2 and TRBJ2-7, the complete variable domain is EPEVTQTPSHQVTQMGQEVILRCVPISNHLYFYWYRQILGQKVEFLVSFYNNEISEKSEIFDDQFSVERPDGSNFTLKIRSTKLEDSAMYFCASSEWGASYEQYFGPGTRLTVT.

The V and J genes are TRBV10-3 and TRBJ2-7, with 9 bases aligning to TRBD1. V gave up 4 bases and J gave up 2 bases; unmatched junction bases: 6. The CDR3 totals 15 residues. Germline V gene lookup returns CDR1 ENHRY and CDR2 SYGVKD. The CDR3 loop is CAISADRDRAYEQYF. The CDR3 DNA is TGTGCCATCAGTGCAGACCGGGACAGGGCCTACGAGCAGTACTTC.

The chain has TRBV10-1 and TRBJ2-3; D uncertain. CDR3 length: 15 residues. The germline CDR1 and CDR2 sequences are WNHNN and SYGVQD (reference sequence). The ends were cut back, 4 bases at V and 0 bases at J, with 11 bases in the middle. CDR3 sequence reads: CASSGRLGSTDTQYF. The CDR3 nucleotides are TGCGCCAGCAGTGGGAGACTGGGTAGCACAGATACGCAGTATTTT.

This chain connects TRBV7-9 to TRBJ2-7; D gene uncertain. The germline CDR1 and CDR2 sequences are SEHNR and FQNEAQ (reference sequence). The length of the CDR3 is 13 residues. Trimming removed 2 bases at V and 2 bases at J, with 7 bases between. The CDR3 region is CASSLSVAYEQYF. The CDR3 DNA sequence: TGTGCCAGCAGCTTATCTGTGGCCTACGAGCAGTACTTC.

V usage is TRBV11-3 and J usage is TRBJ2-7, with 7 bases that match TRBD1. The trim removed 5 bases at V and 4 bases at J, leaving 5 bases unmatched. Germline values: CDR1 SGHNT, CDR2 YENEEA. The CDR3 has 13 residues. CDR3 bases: TGTGCCAGCAGCCCATCGACAGGGTACGAGCAGTACTTC. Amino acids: CASSPSTGYEQYF.

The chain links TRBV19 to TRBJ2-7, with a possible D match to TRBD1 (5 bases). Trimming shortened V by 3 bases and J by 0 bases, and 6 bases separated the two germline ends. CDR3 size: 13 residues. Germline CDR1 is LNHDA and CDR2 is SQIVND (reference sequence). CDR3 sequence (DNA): TGTGCCAGTAGTATTGGGGCCTCCTACGAGCAGTACTTC. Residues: CASSIGASYEQYF.

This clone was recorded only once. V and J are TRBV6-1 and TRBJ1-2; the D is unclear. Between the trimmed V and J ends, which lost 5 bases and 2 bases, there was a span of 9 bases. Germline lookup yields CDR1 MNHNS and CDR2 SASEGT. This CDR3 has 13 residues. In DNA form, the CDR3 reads TGTGCCAGCAGTAACGACTACAACTATGGCTACACCTTC. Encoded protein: CASSNDYNYGYTF.

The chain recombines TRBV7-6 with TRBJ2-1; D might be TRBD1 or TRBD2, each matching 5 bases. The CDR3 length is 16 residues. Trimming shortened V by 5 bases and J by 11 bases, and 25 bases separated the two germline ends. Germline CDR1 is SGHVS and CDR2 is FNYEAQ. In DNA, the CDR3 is TGTGCCAGCAGCCCCGACCAGAGTGGGGGACGTACCCAGCAGTTCTTC. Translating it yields CASSPDQSGGRTQQFF.

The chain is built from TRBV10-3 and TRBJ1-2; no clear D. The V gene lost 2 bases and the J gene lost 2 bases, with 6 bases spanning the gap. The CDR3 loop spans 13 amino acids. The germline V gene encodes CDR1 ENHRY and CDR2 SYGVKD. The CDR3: CAISEAGNYGYTF. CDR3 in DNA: TGTGCCATCAGTGAGGCGGGAAACTATGGCTACACCTTC.

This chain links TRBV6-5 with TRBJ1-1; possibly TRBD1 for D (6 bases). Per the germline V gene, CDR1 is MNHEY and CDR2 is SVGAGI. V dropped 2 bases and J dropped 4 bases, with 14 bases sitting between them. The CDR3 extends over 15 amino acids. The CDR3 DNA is TGTGCCAGCAGTTACCTCGACAGAGGGGGCACTGAAGCTTTCTTT. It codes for CASSYLDRGGTEAFF.

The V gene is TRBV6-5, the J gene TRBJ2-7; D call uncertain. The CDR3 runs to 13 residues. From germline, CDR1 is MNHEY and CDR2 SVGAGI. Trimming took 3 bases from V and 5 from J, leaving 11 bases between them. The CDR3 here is CASSYTARNEQYF. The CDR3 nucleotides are TGTGCCAGCAGTTATACCGCTAGAAACGAGCAGTACTTC.